The 26 T cell receptor beta chains below all came from one sample that was sequenced in a study of cytomegalovirus exposure and HLA in healthy donors. The PCR ran on 60 Vbeta and 13 Jbeta primers. The protocol was immunoSEQ multiplex PCR, while the TCRdb copy is restricted to in-frame clones and leaves out a portion. The sample has approximately 180,000 clones, around four fifths seen once; the top ten hold less than 4.5%. Sequences were obtained from PBMCs. These receptors came from a woman in her fifties or sixties in good health and CMV-seropositive.

A few counts support this clone. This chain joins TRBV5-1 and TRBJ2-3, with 13 bases aligning to TRBD2. CDR1 SGHRS and CDR2 YFSETQ come from the germline V gene. V shed 4 bases, J shed 2 bases, and the junction held 7 bases outside the gene matches. The length of the CDR3 is 17 residues. The CDR3 DNA reads TGCGCCAGCAGCAAGACGGGACTAGCGGGAACCACAGATACGCAGTATTTT. As protein: CASSKTGLAGTTDTQYF.

The chain is built from TRBV4-3 and TRBJ2-7; D might be TRBD2 (6 bases). Trimming cost V 2 bases and J 5 bases, with 19 bases left between them. The CDR3 totals 16 residues. Looked up from germline, CDR1 is LGHNA and CDR2 is YSLEER. CDR3 region: CASSQKMGGVGNEQYF. Here the CDR3 DNA reads TGCGCCAGCAGCCAAAAAATGGGGGGTGTTGGAAACGAGCAGTACTTC.

The chain combines TRBV2 with TRBJ2-1; D is perhaps TRBD1 (6 bases). The V and J ends lost 5 bases and 2 bases respectively, with 13 bases between them. The CDR3 is 15 amino acids. CDR1 SNHLY and CDR2 FYNNEI come from the germline V gene. CDR3 region: CASSMQGPPYNEQFF. The CDR3 nucleotides read TGTGCCAGCAGTATGCAGGGGCCCCCCTACAATGAGCAGTTCTTC. Drawing the rest from reference TRBV2 and TRBJ2-1, the complete variable domain is EPEVTQTPSHQVTQMGQEVILRCVPISNHLYFYWYRQILGQKVEFLVSFYNNEISEKSEIFDDQFSVERPDGSNFTLKIRSTKLEDSAMYFCASSMQGPPYNEQFFGPGTRLTVL.

This clone has a handful of counts. V gene TRBV7-9 combines with J gene TRBJ2-5; possibly TRBD1 for D (5 bases). The CDR3 contains 13 residues. Germline CDR1 SEHNR, CDR2 FQNEAQ (reference sequence). The V end lost 4 bases, the J end lost 4 bases, and 10 bases lay between the germline ends. In DNA, the CDR3 is TGTGCCAGCAGCTCTCTTCAGGGAGAGACCCAGTACTTC. This translates into CASSSLQGETQYF.

The chain is built from TRBV28 and TRBJ1-4; 7 bases are a match to TRBD1. The CDR3 is made up of 15 amino acids. Trimming removed 6 bases from V and 7 bases from J; junction bases left unmatched: 11. Germline CDR1 and CDR2: MDHEN and SYDVKM. This CDR3 reads CASSWTGAGGEKLFF. The CDR3 nucleotides are TGTGCCAGCAGCTGGACAGGTGCGGGAGGTGAAAAACTGTTTTTT. The full variable domain, with the rest looked up from reference TRBV28 and TRBJ1-4, is DVKVTQSSRYLVKRTGEKVFLECVQDMDHENMFWYRQDPGLGLRLIYFSYDVKMKEKGDIPEGYSVSREKKERFSLILESASTNQTSMYLCASSWTGAGGEKLFFGSGTQLSVL.

This clone is a singleton in its sample. V is TRBV7-2 and J is TRBJ2-5, with 13 bases identical to TRBD2. The V gene's germline CDR1 is SGHTA and CDR2 FQGNSA. Unmatched junction bases numbered 4, after V lost 4 bases and J lost 2 bases. CDR3 length: 16 residues. CDR3 sequence (DNA): TGTGCCAGCAGCTGGACTAGCGGGGGCCCACAAGAGACCCAGTACTTC. Protein sequence: CASSWTSGGPQETQYF.

The chain has TRBV18 and TRBJ2-7; D perhaps matches TRBD2 (6 bases). Germline values: CDR1 KGHSH, CDR2 LQKENI. The CDR3 consists of 12 residues. V was pared by 4 bases and J by 4 bases, with 8 bases between. This CDR3 reads CASSRGGYEQYF. The CDR3 DNA follows: TGTGCCAGCTCACGGGGAGGATACGAGCAGTACTTC.

This chain joins TRBV7-9 and TRBJ2-7; TRBD1 matches at 7 bases. Per germline, CDR1 SEHNR and CDR2 FQNEAQ (reference sequence). Trimming cost V 3 bases and J 9 bases; bases outside gene matches: 5. CDR3 length: 12 residues. The CDR3 DNA reads TGTGCCAGCAGCTTTAGCAACAGGGGGCAGTACTTC. It is translated as CASSFSNRGQYF. The full variable domain, completed using reference TRBV7-9 and TRBJ2-7, is DTGVSQNPRHKITKRGQNVTFRCDPISEHNRLYWYRQTLGQGPEFLTYFQNEAQLEKSRLLSDRFSAERPKGSFSTLEIQRTEQGDSAMYLCASSFSNRGQYFGPGTRLTVT.

A note on this clone: The germline gene is not matched at one end of the junction; a read error may be the cause. The chain couples TRBV6-6 to TRBJ2-6; 7 positions match TRBD1. This CDR3 contains 14 residues. Germline CDR1 and CDR2: MNHNY and SVGAGI (reference sequence). CDR3 in DNA: TGTGCCAGCCGACAGGGTACTGGGGCCAACGGCCTGACTTTC. Translated: CASRQGTGANGLTF.

The V call is TRBV5-4, the J call TRBJ1-2, with 8 bases lining up with TRBD1. CDR1 is SGHNT and CDR2 is YYREEE in the germline V gene (reference sequence). V shed 0 bases and J 8 bases; nucleotides not matched to a gene: 9. This CDR3 spans 15 amino acids. Here the CDR3 reads CASSLGLTGEDGYTF. CDR3 nucleotides: TGTGCCAGCAGCTTGGGATTGACAGGGGAGGACGGCTACACCTTC.

The chain has TRBV5-1 and TRBJ2-3, with 8 bases identical to TRBD2. The germline gives CDR1 SGHRS, CDR2 YFSETQ. J lost 2 bases, V lost 0 bases, and 11 bases had no gene match. The CDR3 has 18 residues. CDR3 protein: CASSLAVRGGGITDTQYF. DNA of the CDR3: TGCGCCAGCAGCTTGGCCGTTCGAGGCGGGGGGATCACAGATACGCAGTATTTT.

Only a few counts were recorded for this clone. The CDR3 spells CASSAGQGASEQFF. The CDR3 DNA sequence: TGTGCCAGCAGTGCGGGACAGGGGGCGAGTGAGCAGTTCTTC. The chain uses TRBV27 and TRBJ2-1; 12 nucleotides match TRBD1. This CDR3 region has 14 residues. Unmatched junction bases numbered 5, after V lost 5 bases and J lost 9 bases. The germline V gene encodes CDR1 MNHEY and CDR2 SMNVEV (reference sequence).

The table lists this clone with a few counts. This chain connects TRBV14 to TRBJ2-1; possibly TRBD2 for D (5 bases). CDR3 length equals 14 residues. CDR1 and CDR2 (germline): SGHDN, FVKESK. V lost 3 bases and J lost 7, with 13 bases in between. The DNA for the CDR3 is TGTGCCAGCAGCCAGACGCCCGGACTTAATGAGCAGTTCTTC. Encoded protein: CASSQTPGLNEQFF. Drawing the rest from reference TRBV14 and TRBJ2-1, the complete variable domain is EAGVTQFPSHSVIEKGQTVTLRCDPISGHDNLYWYRRVMGKEIKFLLHFVKESKQDESGMPNNRFLAERTGGTYSTLKVQPAELEDSGVYFCASSQTPGLNEQFFGPGTRLTVL.

The chain couples TRBV27 to TRBJ2-6, with D maybe TRBD1 (5 bases). V lost 10 bases, J lost 4 bases, and 11 bases lay in between. The germline CDR1 and CDR2 sequences are MNHEY and SMNVEV (reference sequence). The length of the CDR3 is 13 residues. The CDR3 sequence is CATRAGGANVLTF. The CDR3, as DNA: TGTGCCACACGCGCAGGGGGGGCCAACGTCCTGACTTTC.

The CDR3 region is CASSTGQNEKLFF. In nucleotides, the CDR3 is TGTGCCAGCTCGACAGGCCAGAATGAAAAACTGTTTTTT. The gene calls are TRBV18 and TRBJ1-4; D is possibly TRBD1 (6 bases). CDR3 length: 13 amino acids. Germline loops: CDR1 KGHSH, CDR2 LQKENI. Trimming took 6 bases from V and 5 from J, leaving 10 bases between them.

This chain joins TRBV6-1 and TRBJ1-5, with D perhaps matching TRBD1 (5 bases). This CDR3 region has 15 residues. Trimming stripped 7 bases from V and 5 bases from J, with 18 bases between. Germline V CDR1 and CDR2: MNHNS, SASEGT. The CDR3 DNA sequence: TGTGCCAGCAACTCGTTGGAGGGGTGGGATCAGCCCCAGCATTTT. Translation: CASNSLEGWDQPQHF.

The chain recombines TRBV29-1 with TRBJ2-1; 7 nucleotides match TRBD2. Germline trimming cut 5 bases from V and 7 bases from J; bases unmatched to any gene: 8. CDR3 size: 13 residues. Germline loops: CDR1 SQVTM, CDR2 ANQGSEA. CDR3 residues: CSVWAGAKNEQFF. The CDR3 region has the DNA TGCAGCGTTTGGGCGGGAGCCAAGAATGAGCAGTTCTTC.

The genes are TRBV4-3 and TRBJ2-2, with D possibly TRBD2 on 7 matching bases. The CDR3 spans 17 residues. V shed 8 bases and J shed 3 bases, with 22 bases lying between them. CDR1 and CDR2 from the germline V gene are LGHNA and YSLEER. The chain's CDR3 is CASSLSARGPYTGELFF. The CDR3 bases are TGCGCCAGCTCCTTGTCTGCGCGGGGGCCTTACACCGGGGAGCTGTTTTTT.

This clone came up a few times. This chain links TRBV2 with TRBJ2-7; 10 nucleotides align to TRBD1. The CDR3 loop spans 14 amino acids. V dropped 6 bases and J dropped 5; count of bases not matched to a gene: 7. Per the germline V gene, CDR1 is SNHLY and CDR2 is FYNNEI. CDR3 loop: CASSGDRGLDEQYF. DNA of the CDR3: TGTGCCAGCAGCGGTGACAGGGGGCTCGACGAGCAGTACTTC.

The rearrangement joins TRBV6-5 to TRBJ1-5, with D tentatively TRBD1 (5 bases). Germline CDR1 reads MNHEY; CDR2 reads SVGAGI. V was cut by 4 bases and J by 1 base, with 8 bases left in between. The CDR3 sequence is 14 residues long. The CDR3 DNA sequence: TGTGCCAGCAGTTCGCCAGGGAGCAATCAGCCCCAGCATTTT. Translated, it gives CASSSPGSNQPQHF.

This clone was detected a few times. The V gene is TRBV10-3, the J gene TRBJ2-1, with TRBD2 matching 7 bases. Germline values: CDR1 ENHRY, CDR2 SYGVKD. V dropped 2 bases and J dropped 11; count of bases not matched to a gene: 3. The CDR3 is made up of 12 amino acids. CDR3 sequence (DNA): TGTGCCATCAGTGAGGGGACTACCAAGCAGTTCTTC. Amino acids: CAISEGTTKQFF.

This chain joins TRBV25-1 and TRBJ2-1; perhaps TRBD2 as D (5 bases). Germline V gene lookup returns CDR1 MGHDK and CDR2 SYGVNS. The V gene lost 6 bases and the J gene lost 8 bases, with 8 bases spanning the gap. The CDR3 is 11 amino acids. The CDR3 DNA reads TGTGCCAGCAGCCTGAGGGATGAGCAGTTCTTC. Amino acids: CASSLRDEQFF.

This chain joins TRBV6-1 and TRBJ2-1, with 9 bases matching TRBD1. This CDR3 is built from 14 residues. Germline values: CDR1 MNHNS, CDR2 SASEGT. The ends lost 7 bases at V and 5 bases at J; junction bases unmatched: 6. The CDR3 DNA reads as TGTGCCAGCACACGGGACAGGGAGAACAATGAGCAGTTCTTC. Translation gives CASTRDRENNEQFF.

This clone has a handful of counts. This chain links TRBV5-5 with TRBJ2-2; 8 bases are shared with TRBD2. In germline, CDR1 is SGHKS, CDR2 YYEKEE (reference sequence). The CDR3 is made up of 16 amino acids. The ends lost 4 bases at V and 7 bases at J; junction bases unmatched: 12. The CDR3 is CASSPIAGKGGGELFF. CDR3 DNA sequence: TGTGCCAGCAGCCCGATAGCGGGGAAAGGAGGCGGGGAGCTGTTTTTT.

V and J are TRBV2 and TRBJ2-5; 11 bases align to TRBD2. Germline trimming cut 8 bases from V and 2 bases from J; bases unmatched to any gene: 7. The CDR3 totals 15 residues. CDR1 and CDR2 (germline): SNHLY, FYNNEI. The CDR3 nucleotides read TGTGCCAGCCGAGGACTAGCGGGCATTCAAGAGACCCAGTACTTC. Its protein product is CASRGLAGIQETQYF.

This clone was observed a handful of times. The chain joins TRBV28 to TRBJ1-4, with D maybe TRBD1 (5 bases). Germline V gives CDR1 MDHEN, CDR2 SYDVKM. This CDR3 region has 15 residues. V shed 3 bases and J shed 10 bases, with 18 bases lying between them. The CDR3 region is CASSLSIGGAGKLFF. The CDR3 DNA sequence: TGTGCCAGCAGTTTGTCTATTGGAGGGGCTGGAAAACTGTTTTTT.